Detailed here is one TCR beta chain. A junction end diverges from the germline sequence, so it may reflect a read error. The study extracted blood RNA from unsorted whole blood and also extracted germline DNA. Chronic HBV infection affected patients, none of whom had received treatment. Reverse transcription of about 500 ng total RNA with a constant-region primer produced TCR beta cDNA. Three rounds of nested multiplex PCR with slightly modified ARM-PCR produced TCR beta libraries. TRBV1-TRBV30 forward primers paired with a C-beta reverse primer were used in the first two PCR rounds, which ran approximately 10 cycles each. One entry per CDR3 protein results from TCRdb running MiXCR on the multiplex PCR reads. The sample gives 300,000 to 400,000 distinct CDR3 sequences, approximately 65% of which show up once; approximately 5.9% is in the top ten. These data come from a study of tumor-infiltrating lymphocytes in primary liver carcinoma.

Germline V gene data show CDR1 as SGHAT and CDR2 as FQNNGV. This CDR3 is built from 15 residues. The chain joins TRBV11-2 to TRBJ2-1; D might be TRBD1 (5 bases). Input material: peripheral blood. The receptor comes from a man in his forties with primary liver carcinoma and hepatitis B virus infection. CDR3 amino acids: CASSRTWGSYNEQFF. The CDR3 nucleotides are TGTGCCAGCAGCCGGACCTGGGGCTCCTATAATGAGCAGTTCTTC.